This T cell receptor beta chain was sequenced in a study of shared clonotypes between healthy human individuals. Healthy HIV-negative adults with no recent acute infections or vaccinations were recruited as donors. Researchers partitioned CD4+ cells into CD45RA+ naive and CD45RA-negative memory subsets. Study results and caveats: Naive subsets generally had larger estimated richness than memory subsets.

The repertoire was sequenced with immunoSEQ multiplex PCR; TCRdb's copy has only in-frame clones and lacks some. The sample yields more than 900,000 clones, more than 75% seen once. Turning to this clone: Its specificity is unknown.

The germline CDR1 and CDR2 sequences are MNHEY and SMNVEV (reference sequence). V lost 6 bases and J 5 bases, leaving 14 bases between the germline ends. The CDR3 spans 14 residues. The source is a man between 18 and 35 years old in good health. Some clones in this sample may be carry-over from other donors' samples. The sample comprised memory CD4+ T cells from PBMCs. Sample subset: CD45RA-negative fraction. The gene calls are TRBV27 and TRBJ1-3, with a possible D match to TRBD1 (6 bases). CDR3 sequence: CASSLQGIRNTIYF. The CDR3, as DNA: TGTGCCAGCAGCCTCCAGGGGATAAGAAACACCATATATTTT.